This is a list of T cell receptor beta chains from one sample in a study of blood T cell repertoires in COVID-19. Repertoires were generated with immunoSEQ multiplex PCR, while TCRdb's copy carries only in-frame clones and drops some. The sample carries roughly 130,000 clones, roughly four fifths recorded once. The sample was peripheral blood. The receptors were gathered from a man older than 75 with acute or convalescent COVID-19. The CDR3 runs from the conserved cysteine through the conserved F or W. D genes are given only for firm matches. Expanded clones are given a class, and other clones once, few, many or no size at all.

NA	TRBV5-1	TRBJ1-5	NA	TGCGCCAGCAGCTTGAGGGCAGGGGAAGATCAGCCCCAGCATTTT	CASSLRAGEDQPQHF
NA	TRBV6-5	TRBJ1-1	NA	TGTGCCAGCATCTTGACAGCGAACACTGAAGCTTTCTTT	CASILTANTEAFF
TRBD1	TRBV4-3	TRBJ1-6	few	TGCGCCAGCAGCCGGGAGGGACAGGGACGGTCACCCCTCCACTTT	CASSREGQGRSPLHF
TRBD2	TRBV18	TRBJ2-1	NA	TGTGCCAGCTCCCCTATTCCTAGCGGCTACAATGAGCAGTTCTTC	CASSPIPSGYNEQFF
NA	TRBV6-1	TRBJ2-1	NA	TGTGCCAGCAAAGTGGGCGCAAACTACAATGAGCAGTTCTTC	CASKVGANYNEQFF
NA	TRBV28	TRBJ1-2	NA	TGTGCCAGCAGCCGAGGTCGGCGGGGGAACTATGGCTACACCTTC	CASSRGRRGNYGYTF
NA	TRBV28	TRBJ2-5	few	TGTGCCAGCAGTTCGGGACAAGAAGAGACCCAGTACTTC	CASSSGQEETQYF
TRBD1	TRBV6-1	TRBJ1-5	few	TGTGCCAGCAGTGCCCTTGACAGGGCCGGCGGGCAGCCCCAGCATTTT	CASSALDRAGGQPQHF
NA	TRBV6-6	TRBJ1-5	NA	TGTGCCAGCAGTCTTGGACTAACGCGCAATCAGCCCCAGCATTTT	CASSLGLTRNQPQHF
NA	TRBV20-1	TRBJ2-3	many	TGCAGTGCTACGATAGCGGATACGCAGTATTTT	CSATIADTQYF
NA	TRBV28	TRBJ1-2	NA	TGTGCCAGCAATGTGGGAGTCTATTATGGCTACACCTTC	CASNVGVYYGYTF
TRBD1	TRBV9	TRBJ2-7	NA	TGTGCCAGCAGCCCTCGCCGGGACAGCTCCTACGAGCAGTACTTC	CASSPRRDSSYEQYF
NA	TRBV3-1/TRBV3-2	TRBJ2-3	once	TGTGCCAGCACCCCTGAGGGGGGGCGAACAGATACGCAGTATTTT	CASTPEGGRTDTQYF
TRBD1	TRBV29-1	TRBJ2-1	NA	TGCAGCGTTGGGGGACAGGGGGTTAATGAGCAGTTCTTC	CSVGGQGVNEQFF
NA	TRBV3-1/TRBV3-2	TRBJ1-3	NA	TGTGCCAGCAGCCAGGGGGCAGGAAACACCATATATTTT	CASSQGAGNTIYF
TRBD1	TRBV27	TRBJ2-2	NA	TGTGCCAGCAGTTTAAAGACAGGGGTCACCGGGGAGCTGTTTTTT	CASSLKTGVTGELFF
TRBD1	TRBV18	TRBJ1-4	NA	TGTGCCAGCTCACCAGTAGGACAGGCGCGCACTAATGAAAAACTGTTTTTT	CASSPVGQARTNEKLFF
TRBD1	TRBV10-3	TRBJ2-5	NA	TGTGCCATCAGTGAGTCGAGGGGACAGGGCCAAGAGACCCAGTACTTC	CAISESRGQGQETQYF
TRBD1	TRBV19	TRBJ1-4	NA	TGTGCCAGTAGTCGGACAGGCTATGATAATGAAAAACTGTTTTTT	CASSRTGYDNEKLFF
TRBD1	TRBV19	TRBJ2-1	NA	TGTGCCAGTAACCTTCGGACAGGGTATAGCAATGAGCAGTTCTTC	CASNLRTGYSNEQFF
NA	TRBV6-6	TRBJ1-1	NA	TGTGCCAGCAGTTACCTCCAGGCCGGCACTGAAGCTTTCTTT	CASSYLQAGTEAFF
NA	TRBV6-5	TRBJ1-2	once	TGTGCCAGCAGTCAACCCCCGGGACTTGCGTATGGCTACACCTTC	CASSQPPGLAYGYTF
NA	TRBV9	TRBJ2-7	NA	TGTGCCAGCAGCGGAGGGTTTCCCTACGAGCAGTACTTC	CASSGGFPYEQYF
TRBD2	TRBV5-1	TRBJ2-1	NA	TGCGCCAGCAGCCCAAGGGGAGGGCGCTACAATGAGCAGTTCTTC	CASSPRGGRYNEQFF
NA	TRBV3-1/TRBV3-2	TRBJ1-5	few	TGTGCCAGCAGCCAAGATATCCGTGATCAGCCCCAGCATTTT	CASSQDIRDQPQHF
TRBD2	TRBV7-2	TRBJ2-2	NA	TGTGCCAGCAGCCCGAGACTAGCGGGAGCGAACACCGGGGAGCTGTTTTTT	CASSPRLAGANTGELFF
NA	TRBV7-8	TRBJ2-2	NA	TGTGCCAGCAGCTTAGCGAGACTACCAACCGGGGAGCTGTTTTTT	CASSLARLPTGELFF
NA	TRBV30	TRBJ2-3	NA	TGTGCCTGGATTCACCGCTACACCAGCGCCTCGAGAGATACGCAGTATTTT	CAWIHRYTSASRDTQYF
NA	TRBV7-8	TRBJ2-2	NA	TGTGCCAGCAGCTATCAGTCCCGGGAGAACACCGGGGAGCTGTTTTTT	CASSYQSRENTGELFF
TRBD2	TRBV6-2/TRBV6-3	TRBJ2-7	NA	TGTGCCAGCAGTTCAACTAGGGGAGGGTACGAGCAGTACTTC	CASSSTRGGYEQYF
TRBD1	TRBV6-6	TRBJ1-5	NA	TGTGCCAGCAGTTTCCCCGGGACAGGGGGCAATCAGCCCCAGCATTTT	CASSFPGTGGNQPQHF
NA	TRBV13	TRBJ1-1	few	TGTGCCAGCAGCCCTATGAACACTGAAGCTTTCTTT	CASSPMNTEAFF
NA	TRBV11-3	TRBJ2-1	NA	TGTGCCAGCAGCCTTCTGGGGGGGCGGGACAATGAGCAGTTCTTC	CASSLLGGRDNEQFF
NA	TRBV7-9	TRBJ2-3	NA	TGTGCCAGCAGCTTAGAGGCGGGTCCAGATACGCAGTATTTT	CASSLEAGPDTQYF
TRBD1	TRBV30	TRBJ1-4	NA	TGTGCCTGGAGTGGAGGGACAGGGAGGGCTGCGGATGGTGAAAAACTGTTTTTT	CAWSGGTGRAADGEKLFF
TRBD1	TRBV7-2	TRBJ1-1	NA	TGTGCCAGCAGCATCAACAGGGGAACTGAAGCTTTCTTT	CASSINRGTEAFF
NA	TRBV3-1/TRBV3-2	TRBJ1-1	NA	TGTGCCAGCAGCCAAAACGTGCAGACTGAAGCTTTCTTT	CASSQNVQTEAFF
NA	TRBV6-2/TRBV6-3	TRBJ2-5	few	TGTGCCAGCAGTTACGGGGCGGGGATATATCAAGAGACCCAGTACTTC	CASSYGAGIYQETQYF
TRBD1	TRBV6-2/TRBV6-3	TRBJ2-5	NA	TGTGCCAGCAGTTTGGCCAGGGGGTTGCAAGAGACCCAGTACTTC	CASSLARGLQETQYF
TRBD1	TRBV5-1	TRBJ2-5	NA	TGCGCCAGCAGCTTGGCCGGGACAGGGGGCGAGACCCAGTACTTC	CASSLAGTGGETQYF
TRBD1	TRBV19	TRBJ1-2	few	TGTGCCAGTAGTGCCGACAGGGGGCTTGACGTGGATGGCTACACCTTC	CASSADRGLDVDGYTF
NA	TRBV28	TRBJ2-3	NA	TGTGCCAGCAGTTTAAGGTTTATAGGGGACACGGTCTCAAATACGCAGTATTTT	CASSLRFIGDTVSNTQYF
TRBD1	TRBV5-4	TRBJ1-6	NA	TGTGCCAGCAGCATGTGGACAGGGGGTAATTCACCCCTCCACTTT	CASSMWTGGNSPLHF
NA	TRBV28	TRBJ2-5	NA	TGTGCCAGCAGTTTAGAAGCTACTCAAGAGACCCAGTACTTC	CASSLEATQETQYF
NA	TRBV5-1	TRBJ2-2	NA	TGCGCCAGCGGACAAGACACCGGGGAGCTGTTTTTT	CASGQDTGELFF
NA	TRBV5-1	TRBJ1-4	NA	TGCGCCAGCAGCTTTAACAGGGAAAAACTGTTTTTT	CASSFNREKLFF
TRBD1	TRBV5-6	TRBJ2-4	NA	TGTGCCAGCAGCGCCCCCCGGGACAGTAAAAACATTCAGTACTTC	CASSAPRDSKNIQYF
NA	TRBV30	TRBJ2-7	once	TGTGCCTGGAGTTTGGACAGAGCTGGCGAGCAGTACTTC	CAWSLDRAGEQYF
TRBD1	TRBV7-2	TRBJ1-6	NA	TGTGCCACACGACAGGGTGGTTTTTCACCCCTCCACTTT	CATRQGGFSPLHF
NA	TRBV2	TRBJ2-7	once	TGTGCCAGCACGCGGCAGATCTACGAGCAGTACTTC	CASTRQIYEQYF